What follows describes a single T cell receptor beta chain. This clone has just a few counts. The antigen it recognizes is unknown. No clone much larger than this one lies a single base away; base qualities are absent. This entry is derived from a study of PD-1 blockade in classical Hodgkin lymphoma (dated by TCRdb to between 2020 and 2021). About the investigation overall: Nivolumab dosing was 3 mg/kg intravenously every 2 weeks, continuing until either disease progression or unacceptable toxicity. The study used TCR beta sequencing and CyTOF to define a peripheral blood immune signature of response to PD-1 blockade in classical Hodgkin lymphoma. General study outcomes and caveats: Trial patients achieving complete response had baseline diversity similar to newly diagnosed patients, whereas partial responders and progressors had significantly lower diversity. Diversity was lower in patients who began nivolumab less than 1 year after ASCT, so these patients were left out of later analyses to avoid confounding by immune reconstitution. A significant rise by C4D1 was seen in CD4+ but not CD8+ TCR diversity (p=0.0027 vs p=0.16), with the rise being most apparent in complete responders (p=0.02). Newly diagnosed patients were reported to have lower baseline TCR diversity than healthy donors, and relapsed/refractory patients were reported to have lower baseline TCR diversity still. The study was limited to a single clinical trial cohort, and causes of repertoire differences, possibly disease activity or prior therapy, remained undefined.

V is cut by 5 bases and J by 1 base, and the space between the germline ends is 23 bases. The CDR3 starts with the cysteine, ends with the phenylalanine, and has 17 residues. Only the CDR3 DNA stays, 51 bases, in frame from base 1. Via the germline V gene (reference sequence), CDR1 is GTSNPN and CDR2 SVGIG. The Qiagen DNeasy kit was used to extract genomic DNA both from unsorted PBMCs and from the negatively selected CD4+ and CD8+ fractions. TCR beta CDR3 regions were amplified by immunoSEQ multiplex PCR using primers annealing to V and J segments. A synthetic immune receptor repertoire was used to minimize amplification bias, and any residual bias was removed computationally once sequencing was done. In the source study's methods: Repertoire diversity was quantified as the Shannon entropy index using custom Python scripts. The unsorted, CD4+ and CD8+ repertoires were each analyzed separately, with the exception of combined analyses, where CD4+ and CD8+ sequences were merged in silico. A clone counted as expanded when the clone's frequency after treatment rose at least 2-fold relative to C1D1, and clones undetected at baseline were given a pseudocount of 0.5. Clones with 0 or 1 copy at C1D1 were classified as singleton clones, and clones with 2 or more copies were classified as non-singleton clones. By matching protein sequences in sorted samples from the same patient, clones expanded in unsorted samples were annotated as CD4+, CD8+ or unknown. Wilcoxon tests were applied to paired samples to test diversity changes from C1D1 to C4D1. Sourced from immuneACCESS, this table was stored by TCRdb with only in-frame sequences that have V and J called. A share of the clones is absent; for the studies checked, an unresolved V gene accounts for under half, and the remainder has no known explanation. V, J and clone size are those of that table, while D and trimming were read from the DNA. This sample holds around 20,000 clones; 77% were observed only once. The ten most abundant clones make up approximately 44% of the sample.

In the paper's terms, the time point label means: cycle 2 day 1 (C2D1) of nivolumab. All trial patients had relapsed after autologous stem cell transplantation, with cohorts A, B and C differing in prior brentuximab vedotin exposure. The trial cohort included 45 to 65 patients with relapsed/refractory classical Hodgkin lymphoma, and each patient had a best overall response of complete response, partial response or progressive disease. Trial patients were treated with single-agent nivolumab in the multi-cohort phase II CheckMate 205 trial. Best overall response was determined by an independent review committee according to the 2007 International Working Group response criteria. Trial PBMCs were collected just before the start of nivolumab (C1D1) and during therapy at cycle 2 day 1 and cycle 4 day 1. Peripheral blood was collected in 8 mL Vacutainer Cell Preparation Tubes, from which PBMCs were isolated by centrifugation and then cryopreserved.

In this chain, TRBV30 is recombined with TRBJ1-1; a tentative D call is TRBD1 (6 bases match). The clonotype originates from a human donor with classical Hodgkin lymphoma. The sample was peripheral blood mononuclear cells (PBMCs), taken before the second cycle of nivolumab. The CDR3 here reads CAWGGPKVLGGNTEAFF. In nucleotide form, the sequence is TGTGCCTGGGGGGGCCCCAAGGTTTTAGGTGGGAACACTGAAGCTTTCTTT.